This T cell receptor beta chain was recovered during a study of T-cell memory formation after mild COVID-19. Study outcomes and limitations: Contracting CD4+ clones sat mainly in CM and EM; CD8+ in EMRA. A balance of CD4 and CD8 characterized clones contracting day 15 to 85, whereas later expanders leaned CD4+.

Constant-segment primers were used for 5'RACE, and the resulting TCR alpha and TCR beta cDNA libraries carried sample barcodes and UMIs. TCRdb reanalysed the 5' RACE reads using MiXCR and keeps one entry per CDR3 protein. The data show some 13,000 distinct CDR3 sequences, 12% seen once. The CDR3 consists of 19 residues. V shed 5 bases, J shed 2 bases, and the junction held 17 bases outside the gene matches. Germline values: CDR1 SGHVS, CDR2 FQNEAQ. This clonotype was counted at least ten times. Its antigen is as yet unknown. The chain couples TRBV7-8 to TRBJ2-7, with 11 bases lining up with TRBD2. This sequence originates from an adult woman who had mild COVID-19 (a few samples of this study predate the infection). Cell type and time point are not known. The specimen was PBMCs or a T cell subset sorted from them (not recorded which). CDR3: CASSDGPFVTSGVAYEQYF. The DNA of the CDR3 is TGTGCCAGCAGCGACGGACCGTTCGTGACTAGCGGGGTTGCCTACGAGCAGTACTTC. Filled out from reference TRBV7-8 and TRBJ2-7, the complete variable domain reads GAGVSQSPRYKVAKRGQDVALRCDPISGHVSLFWYQQALGQGPEFLTYFQNEAQLDKSGLPSDRFFAERPEGSVSTLKIQRTQQEDSAVYLCASSDGPFVTSGVAYEQYFGPGTRLTVT.